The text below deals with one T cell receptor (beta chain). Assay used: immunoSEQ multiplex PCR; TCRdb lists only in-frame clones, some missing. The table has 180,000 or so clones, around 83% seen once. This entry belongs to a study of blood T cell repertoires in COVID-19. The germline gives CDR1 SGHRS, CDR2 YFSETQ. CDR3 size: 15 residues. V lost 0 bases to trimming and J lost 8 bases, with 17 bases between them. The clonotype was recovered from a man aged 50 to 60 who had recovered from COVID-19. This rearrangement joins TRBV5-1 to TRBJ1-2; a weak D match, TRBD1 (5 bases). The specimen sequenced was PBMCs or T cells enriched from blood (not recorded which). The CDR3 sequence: CASSLGADRSSGYTF. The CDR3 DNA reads TGCGCCAGCAGCTTGGGGGCAGACAGATCGTCGGGCTACACCTTC.